This T cell receptor (beta chain) is from a study of blood T cell repertoires in COVID-19 (dated by TCRdb to the early 2020s). Turning to the overall study: Samples from collaborators originated in the United States, Italy and Spain and spanned both the acute and convalescent phases of COVID-19. The material from the prospective study consisted of cDNA or gDNA derived from T cells, B-cell-depleted T cells, or PBMCs. Deeply sampled blood TCRbeta repertoires from subjects exposed to, actively infected with, or recovered from COVID-19 were included in the dataset. The repertoires were made available in a free public database intended to serve as a resource for research on the immune response to SARS-CoV-2. Samples were obtained from the ongoing ImmuneRACE study (first 160 participants) and from about 1,300 subjects provided by 6 global collaborators. A de-identified subject ID, COVID-19 status, age in years and sex were almost always included in the sample metadata. HLA class I and class II types, where available, came from metadata supplied by the sample provider rather than from assay-based typing. The paper as a whole reports these results and caveats: How much clinical and demographic metadata was included differed by source and by participant, and the metadata was provided uncurated.

As regards this clone: Its antigen target is currently unknown. No much larger clone exists at a distance of one base, and base qualities are not known.

The immunoSEQ Assay, a bias-controlled multiplex PCR, was used to amplify TCRbeta CDR3 regions from genomic DNA. On the authors' methods: Nucleated cell counts per sample were estimated from amplification of reference gene primers within the assay. To quantify the absolute abundance of each unique TCRbeta CDR3 rearrangement, sequence reads were collapsed and filtered. For each sample, productive Simpson clonality was calculated by taking the square root of Simpson's diversity index across productive rearrangements. Held by TCRdb, this immuneACCESS table contains in-frame sequences only and omits some clones. Under half of the omission traces to an unresolved V gene where checked; the cause of the rest is unknown. V, J and clone size derive from that table, while D and trimming were established from the DNA sequence. Across this sample there are 71,000 or so clones, with approximately 83% seen only once. The ten most abundant clones make up 28% of the sample.

Collaborating institutions collected whole blood in K2EDTA tubes following their own protocols. For TCRbeta analysis, collaborators shipped samples in one of three forms: frozen whole blood, isolated PBMCs, or DNA extracted from either of those sample types. Material for sequencing was peripheral blood. The sequence was collected from a man in his 70s with acute or convalescent COVID-19.

CDR3 protein: CASSYSDSVNTEAFF. The sequenced DNA is TGTGCCAGCAGTTACTCAGACAGTGTGAACACTGAAGCTTTCTTT. Recombination connected TRBV6-5 to TRBJ1-1; TRBD1 might be the D gene, on 5 matching bases. Including cysteine and phenylalanine, the CDR3 has 15 amino acids. The only DNA kept is the CDR3, 45 bases in frame from the first base. The germline V gene supplies CDR1 MNHEY and CDR2 SVGAGI. Relative to germline, V is 0 bases shorter and J is 0 bases shorter, with 8 bases between their ends.